This TCR beta chain was recorded in a study of cytomegalovirus exposure and HLA in healthy donors. The overall study: Earlier sequencing of about 179 million T cells yielded approximately 100 million unique TCR beta sequences. Overall study results and limits: Most of the TCR beta V segments (in an earlier analysis) were productive either about 87% or about 30% of the time. A list of about 180 TCR beta chains associated with cytomegalovirus was given. It was reportedly the case that the classifier diagnosed cytomegalovirus status with high specificity and sensitivity.

On this clone: The antigen remains unidentified.

The CDR3 has 10 residues. Germline V gene data show CDR1 as MNHNS and CDR2 as SASEGT. V was trimmed by 6 bases and J by 13 bases, leaving 12 bases between them. The PCR made use of 60 Vbeta and 13 Jbeta primers. TCRdb keeps only in-frame clones here, not all; method: immunoSEQ multiplex PCR. The sample records 85,000 to 100,000 clones, 80% to 90% being singletons. V is TRBV6-1 and J is TRBJ1-1, with D unclear. The sequencing input was PBMCs. The TCR originated in a young man in good health and CMV-seronegative. The CDR3 region has the DNA TGTGCCAGCAGGAGAGAATCGGGTTTCTTT. Its protein product is CASRRESGFF.